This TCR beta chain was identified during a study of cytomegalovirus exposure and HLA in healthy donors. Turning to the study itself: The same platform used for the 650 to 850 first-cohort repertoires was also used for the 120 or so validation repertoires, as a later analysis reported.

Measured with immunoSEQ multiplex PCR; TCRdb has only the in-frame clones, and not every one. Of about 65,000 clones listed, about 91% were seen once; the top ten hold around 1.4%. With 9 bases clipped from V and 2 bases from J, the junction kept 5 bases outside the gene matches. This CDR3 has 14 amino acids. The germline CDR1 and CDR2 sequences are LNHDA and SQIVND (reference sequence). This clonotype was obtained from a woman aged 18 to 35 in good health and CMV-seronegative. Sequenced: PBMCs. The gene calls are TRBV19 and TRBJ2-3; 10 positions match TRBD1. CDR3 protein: CASRGQGDTDTQYF. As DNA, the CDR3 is TGTGCCAGCCGTGGACAGGGGGACACAGATACGCAGTATTTT.